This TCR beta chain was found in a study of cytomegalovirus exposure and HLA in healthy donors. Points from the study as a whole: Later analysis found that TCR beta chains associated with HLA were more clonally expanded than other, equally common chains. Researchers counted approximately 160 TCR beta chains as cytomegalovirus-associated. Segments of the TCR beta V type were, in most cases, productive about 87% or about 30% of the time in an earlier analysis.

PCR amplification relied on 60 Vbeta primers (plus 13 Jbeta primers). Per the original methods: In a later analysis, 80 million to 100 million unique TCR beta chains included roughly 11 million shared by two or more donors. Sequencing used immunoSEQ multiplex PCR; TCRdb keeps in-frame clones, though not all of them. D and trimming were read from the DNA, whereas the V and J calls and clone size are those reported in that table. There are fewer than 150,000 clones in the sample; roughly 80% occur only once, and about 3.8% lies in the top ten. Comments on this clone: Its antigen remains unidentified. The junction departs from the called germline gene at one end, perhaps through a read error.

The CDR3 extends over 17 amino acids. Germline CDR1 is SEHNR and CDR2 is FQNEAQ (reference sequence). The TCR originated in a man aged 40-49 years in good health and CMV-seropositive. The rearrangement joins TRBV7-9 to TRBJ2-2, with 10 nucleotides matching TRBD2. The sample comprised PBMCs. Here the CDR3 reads CSSVRSGRGVNTGELFF. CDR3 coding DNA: TGTTCCAGCGTGAGAAGCGGGAGGGGAGTGAACACCGGGGAGCTGTTTTTT.